The TCR beta chain under discussion was sequenced for a study of shared clonotypes between healthy human individuals. As originally analysed: There were no quality scores in the junction-only immunoSEQ sequences, so filtering differed. Here immunoSEQ multiplex PCR was the method, and the copy in TCRdb shows in-frame clones only, minus some. The D gene and trimming were derived from the DNA, and the V and J assignments and clone size from that table. The profile covers about 1 million clones, with approximately 68% appearing a single time and approximately 1.5% taken by the ten largest. CDR3 length equals 15 residues. V trimming: 5 bases; J trimming: 5 bases; junction bases outside the gene matches: 8. Looked up from germline, CDR1 is MNHEY and CDR2 is SMNVEV (reference sequence). HIV-negative, healthy adults without recent acute infections or vaccinations were the donors.

The chain uses TRBV27 and TRBJ1-1, with 10 bases lining up with TRBD1. Sequencing was done on a sample of memory CD4+ T cells sorted from blood. Subset of the sample: CD45RA-negative fraction. The TCR sequence derives from a man younger than 35 in good health. CDR3 protein: CASSTRDRGWTEAFF. The CDR3 DNA sequence: TGTGCCAGCAGTACCCGGGACAGGGGATGGACTGAAGCTTTCTTT.